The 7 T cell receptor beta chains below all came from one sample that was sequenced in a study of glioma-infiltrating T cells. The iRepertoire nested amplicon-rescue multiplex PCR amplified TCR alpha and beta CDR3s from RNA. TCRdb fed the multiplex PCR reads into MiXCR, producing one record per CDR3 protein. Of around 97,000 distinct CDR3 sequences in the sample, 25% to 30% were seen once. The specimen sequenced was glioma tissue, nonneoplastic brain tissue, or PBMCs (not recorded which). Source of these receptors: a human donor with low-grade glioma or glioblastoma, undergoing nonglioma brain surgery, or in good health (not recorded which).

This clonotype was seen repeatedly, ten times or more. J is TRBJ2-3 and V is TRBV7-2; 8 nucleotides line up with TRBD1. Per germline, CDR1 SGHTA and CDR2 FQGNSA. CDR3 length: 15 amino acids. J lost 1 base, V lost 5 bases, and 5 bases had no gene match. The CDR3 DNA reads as TGTGCCAGCAGCCCCGGGACAGGTCGCACAGATACGCAGTATTTT. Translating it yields CASSPGTGRTDTQYF.

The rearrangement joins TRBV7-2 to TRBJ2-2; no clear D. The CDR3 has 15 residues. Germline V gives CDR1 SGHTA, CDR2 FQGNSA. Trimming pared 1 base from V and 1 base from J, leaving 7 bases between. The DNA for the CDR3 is TGTGCCAGCAGCTTAGAGTCAGGGAACACCGGGGAGCTGTTTTTT. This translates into CASSLESGNTGELFF.

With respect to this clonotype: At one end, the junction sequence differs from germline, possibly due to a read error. CDR3 in DNA: TGTGCCAGCGGCTTAGACAGGGGCGGTCAACAGCCCCAGCATTTT. Amino acid sequence: CASGLDRGGQQPQHF. The V call is TRBV7-2, the J call TRBJ1-5; 8 bases fit TRBD1. The CDR3 consists of 15 residues. Germline V gives CDR1 SGHTA, CDR2 FQGNSA.

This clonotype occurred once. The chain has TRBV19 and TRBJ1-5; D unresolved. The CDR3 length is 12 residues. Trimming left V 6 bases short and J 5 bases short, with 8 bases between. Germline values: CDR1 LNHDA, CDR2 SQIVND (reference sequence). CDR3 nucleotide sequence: TGTGCCAGTAGGGAAGGGTATCAGCCCCAGCATTTT. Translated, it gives CASREGYQPQHF. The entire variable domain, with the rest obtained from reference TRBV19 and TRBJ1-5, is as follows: DGGITQSPKYLFRKEGQNVTLSCEQNLNHDAMYWYRQDPGQGLRLIYYSQIVNDFQKGDIAEGYSVSREKKESFPLTVTSAQKNPTAFYLCASREGYQPQHFGDGTRLSIL.

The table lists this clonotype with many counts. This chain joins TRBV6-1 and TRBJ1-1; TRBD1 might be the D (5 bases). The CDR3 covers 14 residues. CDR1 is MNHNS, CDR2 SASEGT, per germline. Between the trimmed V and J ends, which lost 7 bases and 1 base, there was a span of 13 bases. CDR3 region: CASIPGGKNTEAFF. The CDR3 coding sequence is TGTGCCAGCATACCGGGGGGGAAGAACACTGAAGCTTTCTTT.

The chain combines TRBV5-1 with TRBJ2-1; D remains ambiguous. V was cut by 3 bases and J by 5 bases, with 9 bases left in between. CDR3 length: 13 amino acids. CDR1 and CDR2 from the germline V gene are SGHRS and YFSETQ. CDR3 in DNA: TGCGCCAGCAGCTGGGTGGGTCACAATGAGCAGTTCTTC. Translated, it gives CASSWVGHNEQFF.

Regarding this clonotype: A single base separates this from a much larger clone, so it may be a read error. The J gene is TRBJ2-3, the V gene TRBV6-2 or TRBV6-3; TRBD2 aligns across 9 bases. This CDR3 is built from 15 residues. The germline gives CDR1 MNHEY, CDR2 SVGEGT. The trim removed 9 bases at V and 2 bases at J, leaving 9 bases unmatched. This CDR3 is CARIHLAGVTDTQYF. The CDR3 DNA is TGTGCCAGAATCCACTTAGCGGGGGTCACAGATACGCAGTATTTT.